This T cell receptor beta chain is drawn from a study of blood T cell repertoires in COVID-19. Study background: Sample material is recorded as cDNA or gDNA derived from T cells, B-cell-depleted T cells, or PBMCs.

The CDR3 sequence is 15 residues long. V lost 0 bases to trimming and J lost 2 bases, with 10 bases between them. CDR1 is SEHNR and CDR2 is FQNEAQ in the germline V gene (reference sequence). Those enrolled, adults aged 18 to 89 years, came from some 23 US areas. Which cohort a participant joined came from the clinical history participants gave. In the original workflow: Using reference gene primer amplification, nucleated cell counts were estimated. Sequencing was performed with immunoSEQ multiplex PCR; in TCRdb, only in-frame clones are kept and a portion is missing. That table is the source of V, J and clone size, and D and trimming were worked out from the DNA. This sample carries approximately 250,000 clones, more than 70% of them seen once, and the ten largest clones take 0.95% to 1.5%.

This clonotype was obtained from a woman in her thirties or forties with acute COVID-19. Material: PBMCs or T cells enriched from blood (not recorded which). This chain links TRBV7-9 with TRBJ2-5, with TRBD2 as a possible D gene (6 bases). CDR3 amino acids: CASSLARGGQETQYF. The DNA of the CDR3 is TGTGCCAGCAGCTTAGCGCGGGGCGGTCAAGAGACCCAGTACTTC.